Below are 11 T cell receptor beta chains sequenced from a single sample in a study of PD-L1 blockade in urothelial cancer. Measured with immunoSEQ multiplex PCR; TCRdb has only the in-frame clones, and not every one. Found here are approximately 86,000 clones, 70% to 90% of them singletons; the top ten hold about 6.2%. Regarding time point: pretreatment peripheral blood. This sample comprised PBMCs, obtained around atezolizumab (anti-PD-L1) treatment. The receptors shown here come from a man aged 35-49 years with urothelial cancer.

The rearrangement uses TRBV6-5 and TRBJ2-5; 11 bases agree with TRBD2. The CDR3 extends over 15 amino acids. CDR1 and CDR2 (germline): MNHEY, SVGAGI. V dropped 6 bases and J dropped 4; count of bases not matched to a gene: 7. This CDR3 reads CASSRSGTSGETQYF. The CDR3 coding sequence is TGTGCCAGCAGCCGCTCCGGGACTAGCGGAGAGACCCAGTACTTC.

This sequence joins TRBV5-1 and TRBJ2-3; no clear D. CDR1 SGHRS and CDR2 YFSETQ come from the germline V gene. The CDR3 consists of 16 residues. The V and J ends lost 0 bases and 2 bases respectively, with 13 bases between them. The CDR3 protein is CASSLGWSLFTDTQYF. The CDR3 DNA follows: TGCGCCAGCAGCTTGGGATGGAGTCTCTTCACAGATACGCAGTATTTT.

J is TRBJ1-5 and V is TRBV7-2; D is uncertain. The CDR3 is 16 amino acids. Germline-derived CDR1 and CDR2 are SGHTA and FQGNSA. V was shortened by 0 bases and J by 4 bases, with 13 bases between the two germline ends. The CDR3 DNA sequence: TGTGCCAGCAGCTTAGCCTCAGGAGGAAGGAATCAGCCCCAGCATTTT. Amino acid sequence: CASSLASGGRNQPQHF.

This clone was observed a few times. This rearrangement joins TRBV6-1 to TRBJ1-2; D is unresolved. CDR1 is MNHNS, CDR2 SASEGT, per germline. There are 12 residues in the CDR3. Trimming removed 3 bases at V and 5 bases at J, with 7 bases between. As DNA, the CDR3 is TGTGCCAGCAGTGAGGGCCGATATGGCTACACCTTC. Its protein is CASSEGRYGYTF.

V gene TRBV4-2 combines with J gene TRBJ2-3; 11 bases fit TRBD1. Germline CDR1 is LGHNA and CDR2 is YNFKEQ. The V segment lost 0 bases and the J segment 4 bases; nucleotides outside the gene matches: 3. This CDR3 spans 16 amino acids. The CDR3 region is CASSQDGGQGADTQYF. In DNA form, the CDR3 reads TGTGCCAGCAGCCAAGATGGGGGACAGGGGGCAGATACGCAGTATTTT.

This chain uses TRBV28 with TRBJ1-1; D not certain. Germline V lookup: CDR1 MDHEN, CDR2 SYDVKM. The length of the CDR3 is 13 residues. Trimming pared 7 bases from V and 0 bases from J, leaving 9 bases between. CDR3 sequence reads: CASKRNMNTEAFF. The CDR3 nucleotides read TGTGCCAGCAAACGCAACATGAACACTGAAGCTTTCTTT.

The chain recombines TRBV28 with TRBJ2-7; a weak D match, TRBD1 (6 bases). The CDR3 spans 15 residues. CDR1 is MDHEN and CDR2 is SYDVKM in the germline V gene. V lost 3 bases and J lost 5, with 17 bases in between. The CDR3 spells CASSLRGTRENEQYF. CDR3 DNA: TGTGCCAGCAGTTTGAGGGGGACGAGGGAAAACGAGCAGTACTTC.

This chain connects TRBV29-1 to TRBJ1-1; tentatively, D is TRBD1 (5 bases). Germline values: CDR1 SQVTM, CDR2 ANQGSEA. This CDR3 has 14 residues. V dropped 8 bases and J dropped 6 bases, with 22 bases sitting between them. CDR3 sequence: CSTQSSGNRAEAFF. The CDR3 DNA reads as TGCAGCACTCAGTCCTCAGGGAATAGAGCTGAAGCTTTCTTT.

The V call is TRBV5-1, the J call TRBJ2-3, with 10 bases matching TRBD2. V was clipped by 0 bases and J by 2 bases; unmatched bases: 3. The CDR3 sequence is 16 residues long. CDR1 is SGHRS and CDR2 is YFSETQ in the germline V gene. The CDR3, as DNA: TGCGCCAGCAGCTTGGGAGCGGGAGGGAACACAGATACGCAGTATTTT. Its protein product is CASSLGAGGNTDTQYF.

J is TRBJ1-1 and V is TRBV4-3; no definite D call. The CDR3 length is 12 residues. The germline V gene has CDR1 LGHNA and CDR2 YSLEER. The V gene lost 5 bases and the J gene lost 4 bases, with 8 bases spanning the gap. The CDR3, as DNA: TGCGCCAGCAGCGGGAGGAGCACTGAAGCTTTCTTT. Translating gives CASSGRSTEAFF.

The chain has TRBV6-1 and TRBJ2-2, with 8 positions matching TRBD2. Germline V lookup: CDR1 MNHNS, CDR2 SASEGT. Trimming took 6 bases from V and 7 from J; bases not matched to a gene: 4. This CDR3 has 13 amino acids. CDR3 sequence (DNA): TGTGCCAGCAGGGTAGCGGGATACGGGGAGCTGTTTTTT. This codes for CASRVAGYGELFF.